The sequence of this T cell receptor (beta chain) was determined in a study of shared clonotypes between healthy human individuals. This clone was recorded only once. In germline, CDR1 is MNHNY, CDR2 SVGAGI (reference sequence). Trimming took 5 bases from V and 7 from J; bases not matched to a gene: 4. The CDR3 has 13 residues. Using immunoSEQ multiplex PCR, the repertoire was profiled, and TCRdb retains in-frame clones only, with some absent. The sample gives around 510,000 clones, 95% to 96% of which show up once; 0.055% to 0.075% is in the top ten. Sequenced input: naive CD4+ T cells sorted from blood. Subset of the sample: CD45RA+ positively selected. This chain links TRBV6-6 with TRBJ1-5, with TRBD1 identical over 8 bases. This clonotype originated in a woman in her thirties in good health. CDR3: CASSADRAQPQHF. CDR3 in DNA: TGTGCCAGCAGTGCGGACAGGGCCCAGCCCCAGCATTTT.